A single count supports the clone carrying this TCR beta chain. The data derive from a study of neoadjuvant nivolumab and ipilimumab in lung cancer. The CDR3 totals 15 residues. V was trimmed by 0 bases and J by 4 bases, leaving 11 bases between them. Germline values: CDR1 SGHNT, CDR2 YYREEE (reference sequence). Clones were read by immunoSEQ multiplex PCR, and TCRdb kept only the in-frame ones, dropping some. The table shows approximately 23,000 clones, with less than 85% occurring only once. Source: peripheral blood, taken before neoadjuvant nivolumab, alone or with ipilimumab. The sequence was collected from an adult with non-small cell lung cancer. The chain is built from TRBV5-4 and TRBJ2-1; the D gene is possibly TRBD2 (6 bases). CDR3 loop: CASSLAAGTYNEQFF. DNA of the CDR3: TGTGCCAGCAGCTTGGCGGCGGGAACTTACAATGAGCAGTTCTTC.